The clone carrying this T cell receptor (beta chain) appeared many times. No antigen is known for it. The authors amplified TCR beta CDR3 regions, and they did so from RNA transcripts for repertoire sequencing. In the first round, RT-PCR was carried out with HTBI primers, and a multiplex PCR formed the second round. TCRdb used MiXCR to reprocess the multiplex PCR reads, holding one entry per CDR3 protein. This table holds over 500,000 distinct CDR3 sequences, about 20% found once. The CDR3 runs 12 residues. The V end lost 5 bases, the J end lost 3 bases, and 8 bases lay between the germline ends. The germline V gene encodes CDR1 SGHAT and CDR2 FQNNGV. The source of the sample is a study of Graves' ophthalmopathy and Graves' hyperthyroidism. Study results and caveats: In blood, most expanded thyroid clonotypes above 0.001 frequency were also detected.

The chain links TRBV11-2 to TRBJ2-7, with D hard to call. The sequenced sample was peripheral blood. The receptor was isolated from a woman aged 18-35 years with stable Graves' hyperthyroidism. Some clones in this sample may be carry-over from other donors' samples. The CDR3 here is CASSQKFYEQYF. CDR3 nucleotides: TGTGCCAGCAGCCAGAAATTCTACGAGCAGTACTTC.